Here is one T cell receptor (beta chain) with its context. Its antigen is unknown. There are 15 residues in the CDR3. The data were produced by immunoSEQ multiplex PCR, yet TCRdb's version contains in-frame clones alone and is incomplete. Counted here are about 1.5 million clones, 95% to 99% occurring once; the ten biggest clones make up about 0.4%. The data were obtained in a study of shared clonotypes between healthy human individuals. Findings of the study overall: Sampling covered blood only; tissue repertoires likely differ. Clonotype sharing across a handful of donors was observed for roughly 5% of naive CD4 clonotypes.

The sample comprised naive CD4+ T cells sorted from blood. Subset described: CD45RA+ positively selected. The rearrangement uses TRBV21-1 and TRBJ2-5. TRBV21-1 is a recognized pseudogene. This receptor was obtained from a man aged 25-45 years in good health. The CDR3 is CASSSKWGFEETQYF. In nucleotides, the CDR3 is TGTGCCAGCAGCTCAAAATGGGGGTTTGAAGAGACCCAGTACTTC.